This is a list of T cell receptor beta chains from one sample in a study of blood T cells in healthy people across ages. TCRdb ran MiXCR on the 5' RACE reads and lists one entry per CDR3 protein. The data contain about 650,000 distinct CDR3 sequences, 40% to 65% of them singletons. The sample consisted of blood. Every receptor here comes from a woman of 80 years or more in good health. The CDR3 runs from the conserved cysteine through the conserved F or W. Fields, in order: D gene, J gene, clone size, V gene, CDR3 protein, CDR3 DNA. A D gene is named only where the DNA matches it firmly. Part of the rows lack a size; the others show once, few, many or a class for expanded clones.

.	TRBJ2-3	.	TRBV20-1	CSVRAFTDTQYF	TGCAGTGTTCGGGCCTTCACAGATACGCAGTATTTT
.	TRBJ2-1	.	TRBV6-1	CASHGGYLYNEQFF	TGTGCCAGCCATGGGGGGTACCTATACAATGAGCAGTTCTTC
.	TRBJ2-5	many	TRBV7-2	CASSLTEFRTQYF	TGTGCCAGCAGCTTAACTGAGTTCCGGACCCAGTACTTC
.	TRBJ1-2	.	TRBV29-1	CSVVGGNNYGYTF	TGCAGCGTTGTGGGAGGGAATAACTATGGCTACACCTTC
.	TRBJ1-2	many	TRBV3-1	CASSQEAGGAYGYTF	TGTGCCAGCAGCCAAGAGGCGGGGGGCGCGTATGGCTACACCTTC
.	TRBJ2-3	.	TRBV6-2/TRBV6-3	CASSYSRVFTDTQYF	TGTGCCAGCAGTTACTCACGAGTTTTCACAGATACGCAGTATTTT
.	TRBJ2-3	many	TRBV7-3	CASSLDRFTDTQYF	TGTGCCAGCAGCTTGGACAGATTCACAGATACGCAGTATTTT
.	TRBJ2-7	.	TRBV12-3/TRBV12-4	CASSLVPEGQYF	TGTGCCAGCAGTTTAGTCCCCGAGGGCCAGTACTTC
.	TRBJ2-1	.	TRBV29-1	CSVVAGPQEFYNEQFF	TGCAGCGTTGTAGCCGGGCCCCAAGAATTCTACAATGAGCAGTTCTTC
TRBD1	TRBJ2-1	many	TRBV7-2	CASSLGWTGNPREFF	TGTGCCAGCAGCTTAGGATGGACAGGGAACCCTCGGGAGTTCTTC
TRBD2	TRBJ2-5	.	TRBV2	CASKASGDETQYF	TGTGCCAGCAAAGCTAGCGGGGATGAGACCCAGTACTTC
.	TRBJ2-1	many	TRBV29-1	CSVGDEWMGEQFF	TGCAGCGTTGGGGATGAGTGGATGGGTGAGCAGTTCTTC
TRBD2	TRBJ2-5	.	TRBV12-3/TRBV12-4	CANPLGLAGKTQYF	TGTGCCAACCCCCTTGGACTAGCGGGAAAGACCCAGTACTTC
.	TRBJ1-2	.	TRBV7-9	CITGSNYGYTF	TGTATCACAGGCTCTAACTATGGCTACACCTTC
.	TRBJ2-5	once	TRBV7-8	CASSSQPGRETQYF	TGTGCCAGCAGCTCCCAACCCGGTCGGGAGACCCAGTACTTC
.	TRBJ2-5	many	TRBV7-9	CASSSPLDQETQYF	TGTGCCAGCAGCTCTCCGTTGGACCAAGAGACCCAGTACTTC
.	TRBJ1-5	.	TRBV7-2	CASSPQTVSNQPQHF	TGTGCCAGCAGCCCTCAGACCGTTAGCAATCAGCCCCAGCATTTT
TRBD1	TRBJ2-3	.	TRBV2	CASRRQGVQDTRYF	TGTGCCAGCAGGAGACAGGGGGTACAAGATACGCGGTATTTT
.	TRBJ2-1	.	TRBV5-1	CASGLEGGSYNEQFF	TGCGCCAGCGGCTTGGAGGGGGGCTCCTACAATGAGCAGTTCTTC
TRBD1	TRBJ1-4	few	TRBV30	CAWSVTGTGSEKLFF	TGTGCCTGGAGTGTCACCGGGACAGGGAGTGAAAAACTGTTTTTT
.	TRBJ2-7	.	TRBV12-3/TRBV12-4	CASSSGFSWSGQGSYEQYF	TGTGCCAGCAGTTCTGGGTTTAGTTGGTCAGGGCAGGGGTCCTACGAGCAGTACTTC
.	TRBJ1-1	.	TRBV29-1	CSGGAGLAEAFF	TGCAGCGGCGGAGCGGGTCTGGCTGAAGCTTTCTTT
.	TRBJ2-2	.	TRBV12-3/TRBV12-4	CASVNSNTGELFF	TGTGCCAGCGTCAACAGCAACACCGGGGAGCTGTTTTTT
TRBD1	TRBJ1-1	few	TRBV6-1	CASRRTGESTEAFF	TGTGCCAGCAGGAGGACAGGTGAAAGCACTGAAGCTTTCTTT
.	TRBJ2-3	.	TRBV4-2	CASSQDKSAEPRTDTQYF	TGTGCCAGCAGCCAAGATAAGTCCGCTGAGCCCCGCACAGATACGCAGTATTTT
TRBD1	TRBJ2-7	.	TRBV5-1	CANSPGTGFPYEQYF	TGCGCCAACAGCCCTGGGACAGGGTTCCCCTACGAGCAGTACTTC
TRBD2	TRBJ2-7	many	TRBV20-1	CSVAGLGYEQYF	TGCAGTGTAGCAGGACTAGGCTACGAGCAGTACTTC
TRBD1	TRBJ1-4	.	TRBV7-9	CASSLDRERKLFF	TGTGCCAGCAGCCTGGACAGGGAGCGAAAACTGTTTTTT
.	TRBJ2-3	few	TRBV11-2	CASSVGASTSTDTQYF	TGTGCCAGCAGTGTTGGGGCGTCAACTAGCACAGATACGCAGTATTTT
TRBD1	TRBJ2-7	.	TRBV28	CASSRGTGSYNEQYF	TGTGCCAGCAGCCGAGGGACAGGTTCCTACAATGAGCAGTACTTC
TRBD1	TRBJ2-3	.	TRBV11-2	CASSLETGSGTDTQYF	TGTGCCAGCAGCTTAGAGACAGGGTCAGGCACAGATACGCAGTATTTT
.	TRBJ2-1	.	TRBV20-1	CSASPQTYNEQFF	TGCAGTGCTAGCCCTCAAACATACAATGAGCAGTTCTTC
.	TRBJ1-1	.	TRBV25-1	CASSEGVTGAEAFF	TGTGCCAGCAGTGAAGGGGTGACAGGTGCAGAAGCTTTCTTT
.	TRBJ2-1	.	TRBV7-9	CASSSQKEPYNEQFF	TGTGCCAGCAGCTCACAAAAGGAACCTTACAATGAGCAGTTCTTC
.	TRBJ2-3	few	TRBV2	CASSGPTGRTDTQYF	TGTGCCAGCAGTGGACCAACAGGCCGCACAGATACGCAGTATTTT
TRBD2	TRBJ2-5	.	TRBV20-1	CSAARWRGVQETQYF	TGCAGTGCCGCTAGGTGGCGGGGGGTGCAAGAGACCCAGTACTTC
.	TRBJ1-4	.	TRBV7-2	CASSPRRINEKLFF	TGTGCCAGCAGCCCGAGACGGATAAATGAAAAACTGTTTTTT
.	TRBJ1-2	.	TRBV20-1	CRAGASYGYTF	TGCAGGGCGGGGGCTAGTTATGGCTACACCTTC
.	TRBJ2-3	.	TRBV7-9	CASSSELALGQYF	TGTGCCAGCAGCTCAGAACTAGCCCTCGGCCAGTATTTT
.	TRBJ1-1	many	TRBV29-1	CSVDGGTEAFF	TGCAGCGTTGATGGGGGGACTGAAGCTTTCTTT
.	TRBJ1-2	.	TRBV7-2	CASSRPRSDVGYSNYGYTF	TGTGCCAGCAGCCGCCCTAGGAGCGACGTGGGGTATTCCAACTATGGCTACACCTTC
TRBD1	TRBJ1-6	many	TRBV7-9	CASSLALPRDRISPLHF	TGTGCCAGCAGCTTAGCGCTACCGAGGGACAGAATTTCACCCCTCCACTTT
TRBD2	TRBJ2-1	many	TRBV6-6	CASRRLASNEQFF	TGTGCCAGCAGGCGACTAGCTTCGAATGAGCAGTTCTTC
.	TRBJ1-1	.	TRBV7-9	CASSLERANTEAFF	TGTGCCAGCAGCTTAGAGCGAGCGAACACTGAAGCTTTCTTT
.	TRBJ1-5	few	TRBV10-3	CAIKEEGNNQPQHF	TGTGCCATCAAAGAGGAGGGTAACAATCAGCCCCAGCATTTT
.	TRBJ1-2	many	TRBV5-1	CASSPDANGYTF	TGCGCCAGCAGTCCCGACGCGAATGGCTACACCTTC
.	TRBJ1-2	few	TRBV27	CASSLTVQGNYGYTF	TGTGCCAGCAGTTTAACGGTTCAGGGCAACTATGGCTACACCTTC
.	TRBJ2-6	.	TRBV7-2	CASDGGSGANVLTF	TGTGCCAGCGACGGGGGATCGGGGGCCAACGTCCTGACTTTC
.	TRBJ2-5	.	TRBV6-5	CTSSYSIGPQKKTQYF	TGCACCAGCAGTTACTCGATAGGACCCCAGAAAAAGACCCAGTACTTC